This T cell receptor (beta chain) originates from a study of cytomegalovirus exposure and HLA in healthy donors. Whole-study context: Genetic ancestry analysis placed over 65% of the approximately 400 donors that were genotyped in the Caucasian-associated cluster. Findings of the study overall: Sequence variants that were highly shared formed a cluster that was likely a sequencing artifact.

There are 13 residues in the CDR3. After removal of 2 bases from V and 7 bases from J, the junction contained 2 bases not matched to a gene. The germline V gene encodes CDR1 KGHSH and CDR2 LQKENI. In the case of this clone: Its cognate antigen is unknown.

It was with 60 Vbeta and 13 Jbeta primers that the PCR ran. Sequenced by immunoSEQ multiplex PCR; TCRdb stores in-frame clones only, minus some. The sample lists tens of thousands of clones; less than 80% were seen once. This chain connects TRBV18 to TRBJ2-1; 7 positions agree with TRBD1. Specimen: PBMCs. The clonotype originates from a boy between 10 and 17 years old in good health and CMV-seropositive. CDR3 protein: CASSPGQENEQFF. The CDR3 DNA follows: TGTGCCAGCTCACCAGGACAGGAGAATGAGCAGTTCTTC.